This TCR beta chain was sequenced during a study of blood T cell repertoires in COVID-19. Across about 22 US areas, participants ranged in age from 18 to 89 years. Cohort allocation depended upon clinical history that participants reported. The CDR3 runs 13 residues. Between the trimmed V and J ends, which lost 2 bases and 6 bases, there was a span of 10 bases. Germline V gene data show CDR1 as KGHSH and CDR2 as LQKENI. In the original workflow: Reference gene primer amplification gave estimated nucleated cell counts. TCRdb's copy holds only in-frame clones and misses some; the assay was immunoSEQ multiplex PCR. The D gene and trimming were derived from the DNA, and the V and J assignments and clone size from that table. This table holds about 230,000 clones, around 92% found once.

What was sequenced was PBMCs or T cells enriched from blood (not recorded which). This chain joins TRBV18 and TRBJ1-2; D perhaps matches TRBD1 (5 bases). The receptor's source is a woman in her thirties with acute COVID-19. In nucleotides, the CDR3 is TGTGCCAGCTCACCAAGGCAGGGTGATGGCTACACCTTC. Protein: CASSPRQGDGYTF.